One sample yielded the 10 T cell receptor beta chains listed below, sequenced in a study of shared clonotypes between healthy human individuals (TCRdb year 2020). Libraries were built with the immunoSEQ multiplex PCR assay. In its TCRdb copy, this immuneACCESS table keeps in-frame sequences only and misses some clones. Where compared with another copy, unresolved V genes explain less than half of these, and the others have no known cause. For this sample the table gives approximately 460,000 clones, of which roughly four fifths were detected only once. The ten largest clonotypes hold 12% of the sample. Sequenced input: PBMCs. The receptor set was obtained from a woman in her 40s in good health. Some clones in this sample may be carry-over from other donors' samples.

This chain joins TRBV11-1 and TRBJ2-7; 14 nucleotides agree with TRBD2. The CDR3 spans 18 residues. V trimming: 2 bases; J trimming: 2 bases; junction bases outside the gene matches: 8. Germline CDR1 SGHAT, CDR2 FQDESV (reference sequence). CDR3 nucleotide sequence: TGTGCCAGCAGCTTAACGACTAGCGGGAGGGCCCGAGCCTACGAGCAGTACTTC. As protein: CASSLTTSGRARAYEQYF.

Turning to this clone: The junction differs from germline at one of its ends, possibly a read error. This sequence joins TRBV10-3 and TRBJ1-2; a weak D match, TRBD1 (6 bases). Germline V gene sequence: CDR1 ENHRY, CDR2 SYGVKD. The CDR3 runs 14 residues. The CDR3 DNA reads TGTGCCATCAGTGAGTCTTGGGAACAGGGACCGAGTCCCTTC. Amino acids: CAISESWEQGPSPF.

V usage is TRBV28 and J usage is TRBJ2-7; 7 bases are a match to TRBD2. This CDR3 has 13 residues. With 8 bases clipped from V and 7 bases from J, the junction kept 11 bases outside the gene matches. Germline CDR1 MDHEN, CDR2 SYDVKM. CDR3 sequence reads: CASSPREGWEQYF. As DNA, the CDR3 is TGTGCCAGCTCCCCCAGGGAGGGTTGGGAGCAGTACTTC. Variable domain in full (rest from reference TRBV28 and TRBJ2-7): DVKVTQSSRYLVKRTGEKVFLECVQDMDHENMFWYRQDPGLGLRLIYFSYDVKMKEKGDIPEGYSVSREKKERFSLILESASTNQTSMYLCASSPREGWEQYFGPGTRLTVT.

The V call is TRBV6-5, the J call TRBJ2-2; D remains unclear. This CDR3 has 14 residues. Germline CDR1 and CDR2: MNHEY and SVGAGI. V lost 4 bases and J lost 5, with 11 bases in between. The CDR3 DNA sequence: TGTGCCAGCAGTTTAGGGCAGAGGACCGGGGAGCTGTTTTTT. Its translation is CASSLGQRTGELFF.

This clone has just a few counts. The chain is built from TRBV2 and TRBJ1-5; 7 bases match TRBD1. The CDR3 loop spans 15 amino acids. Trimming cost V 4 bases and J 5 bases; bases outside gene matches: 8. The germline V gene encodes CDR1 SNHLY and CDR2 FYNNEI. The CDR3: CASSGQGGGDQPQHF. DNA of the CDR3: TGTGCCAGCAGTGGACAGGGAGGAGGGGATCAGCCCCAGCATTTT.

Of note for this clone: A far larger clone is just one base off, so this is likely a read error. The CDR3 region has the DNA TGTGCCCGGCTACCTTCGGGGACCTACAATGAGCAGTTCTTC. This translates into CARLPSGTYNEQFF. This chain connects TRBV30 to TRBJ2-1; a weak D match, TRBD2 (5 bases). Trimming removed 8 bases at V and 2 bases at J, with 16 bases between. Germline V gene data show CDR1 as GTSNPN and CDR2 as SVGIG (reference sequence). There are 14 residues in the CDR3.

The rearrangement links TRBV29-1 to TRBJ2-1, with 8 positions matching TRBD2. The CDR3 totals 14 residues. V gave up 5 bases and J gave up 4 bases; unmatched junction bases: 7. The germline CDR1 and CDR2 sequences are SQVTM and ANQGSEA. The CDR3 spells CSVPQRGTYNEQFF. CDR3 coding DNA: TGCAGCGTTCCCCAGCGGGGGACTTACAATGAGCAGTTCTTC.

This chain joins TRBV7-9 and TRBJ2-1; no firm D call. The germline V gene has CDR1 SEHNR and CDR2 FQNEAQ (reference sequence). With 3 bases removed from V and 5 bases from J, the gap between germline ends came to 11 bases. The CDR3 length is 14 residues. DNA of the CDR3: TGTGCCAGCAGCTTCCGAGACCTTAACAATGAGCAGTTCTTC. Its protein product is CASSFRDLNNEQFF.

J is TRBJ2-1 and V is TRBV5-1; the match to TRBD2 covers 12 bases. Germline V gene lookup returns CDR1 SGHRS and CDR2 YFSETQ. V dropped 3 bases and J dropped 7; count of bases not matched to a gene: 5. The length of the CDR3 is 15 residues. CDR3 protein: CASSSAGTSGNEQFF. The CDR3 region has the DNA TGCGCCAGCAGCTCAGCCGGGACTAGCGGGAATGAGCAGTTCTTC.

The chain has TRBV7-2 and TRBJ2-1; 7 bases are a match to TRBD2. The CDR3 runs to 15 residues. Germline assignment: CDR1 SGHTA and CDR2 FQGNSA. With 3 bases clipped from V and 6 bases from J, the junction kept 8 bases outside the gene matches. CDR3 in amino acids: CASSFQRLATNEQFF. The CDR3 DNA follows: TGTGCCAGCAGCTTCCAAAGACTAGCCACCAATGAGCAGTTCTTC.